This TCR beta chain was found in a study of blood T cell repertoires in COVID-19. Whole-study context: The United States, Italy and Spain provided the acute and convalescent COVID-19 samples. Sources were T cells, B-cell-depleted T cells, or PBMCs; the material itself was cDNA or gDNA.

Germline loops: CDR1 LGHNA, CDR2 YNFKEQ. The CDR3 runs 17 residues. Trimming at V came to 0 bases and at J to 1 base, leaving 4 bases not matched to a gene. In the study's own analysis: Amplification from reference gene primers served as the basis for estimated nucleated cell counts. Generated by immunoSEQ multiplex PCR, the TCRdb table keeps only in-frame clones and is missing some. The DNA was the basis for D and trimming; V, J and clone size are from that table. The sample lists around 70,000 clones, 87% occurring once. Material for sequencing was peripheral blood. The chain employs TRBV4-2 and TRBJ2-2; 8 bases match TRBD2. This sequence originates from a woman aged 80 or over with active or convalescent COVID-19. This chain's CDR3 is CASSQDRSGGNTGELFF. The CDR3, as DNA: TGTGCCAGCAGCCAAGATCGGAGCGGGGGGAACACCGGGGAGCTGTTTTTT.